The source of this T cell receptor (beta chain) is a study of cytomegalovirus exposure and HLA in healthy donors. V lost 0 bases, J lost 3 bases, and 3 bases stayed unmatched. CDR1 and CDR2 from the germline V gene are LGHNA and YSLEER. The CDR3 has 16 amino acids. Assay used: immunoSEQ multiplex PCR; TCRdb lists only in-frame clones, some missing. The repertoire holds approximately 170,000 clones, with less than 95% as singletons. V gene TRBV4-3 combines with J gene TRBJ2-2, with 8 bases matching TRBD1. This clonotype originated in a woman aged 18-35 years in good health and CMV-seropositive. The sequenced material came from PBMCs. CDR3 amino acids: CASSQDGTGDTGELFF. CDR3 coding DNA: TGCGCCAGCAGCCAAGACGGGACAGGAGACACCGGGGAGCTGTTTTTT.